Included here is one TCR beta chain sequence, with context. Its cognate antigen has yet to be identified. With a much larger clone just one base away, this may be a read error. These data come from a study of read filtering for tumor transcriptome and immune sequencing (dated by TCRdb to about 2020). At the level of the whole study: The cohort consisted of approximately 17 male and around 14 female patients, with a mean age of about 70 years and an age range of about 47 to 90. By revised international staging, 8 patients were R-ISS I, some 17 were R-ISS II and 6 or 7 were R-ISS III. After DNase treatment, whole-transcriptome libraries were prepared using the TruSeq RNA Access Library Prep Kit. TCR-region mapped reads per sample ranged from about 4.05 to 10.27 million with IR-seq versus only roughly 75 to 1273 with RNA-seq. Using the same bone marrow samples, the study ran both targeted immune repertoire sequencing and bulk whole-transcriptome sequencing and then compared the TCR repertoires from each method. One of the main goals was to work out a read-filtering strategy for immune repertoire data, in particular whether clonotypes backed by only a single read should be removed.

The full study reports these points: Removing single-read clonotypes increased the correlation between IR-seq and RNA-seq shared clonotype proportions. Compared with RNA-seq, IR-seq captured clonotypes at much higher depth and more reliably, and a smaller IR-seq throughput was enough to identify most shared clonotypes. Rather than purified T cells, the sorted CD138-negative fraction was a mixed bone marrow immune population. In IR-seq, single-read clonotypes were around four fifths of clonotypes but approximately 4% of total reads; in RNA-seq they were about three quarters of clonotypes and 35% to 50% of reads.

From the cysteine through the phenylalanine, the CDR3 covers 13 amino acids. The read is trimmed to its CDR3 DNA, 39 bases read in frame from base 1. The germline V gene supplies CDR1 MDHEN and CDR2 SYDVKM. V is cut by 10 bases and J by 3 bases, and the space between the germline ends is 16 bases. TCR libraries were built from approximately 400 ng RNA with the Immunoverse kit, using molecular barcoded adaptors covering alpha/delta and beta/gamma chains. TCR library preparation was performed with the same RNA that was used for transcriptome sequencing. Sequencing of the TCR libraries was done on an Illumina HiSeq 4000 with 2 x 150 cycles. The study's own analysis went as follows. MiXCR aligned TCR reads to human V, D, J and C references and assembled the aligned reads into CDR3 clonotypes, with quality filtering and error correction included. Clonotype counts and gene usage diversity were analyzed with the tcR package in R. Raw mapping reads were checked after the RNA-seq reads had been mapped by STAR aligner version 2.5.3a onto the human GRCh37 genome. To test how sequencing depth affected the clonotypes detected, IR-seq fastq files were randomly downsampled with Seqtk 1.3. The public sequencing data were trimmed at Q25 with fastp and processed into clonotypes with MiXCR by TCRdb, which kept only in-frame beta chains. Rows merge per CDR3 protein into single entries with the most common DNA and genes. It is TCRdb's table, rather than the study itself, that gives the V and J calls and clone size. This sample is represented by over 90,000 distinct CDR3 sequences; 20% to 25% of them were singletons. Roughly 11% of the sample comes from the top ten.

Every patient had bone marrow sampled at the time of active disease. Bone marrow mononuclear cells were isolated by Ficoll-Hypaque density gradient centrifugation. CD138-negative cells were obtained by negative selection after labeling with CD138 magnetic microbeads on a MACS separator, removing myeloma plasma cells. Flow cytometry with CD138 antibodies on an Attune NxT was used to check how pure the isolated cells were. Total RNA was extracted with TRIzol reagent and quantified with a NanoDrop spectrophotometer. Paired RNA-seq and IR-seq were performed on each patient's CD138-negative bone marrow sample.

The source is a donor aged 40 or older with multiple myeloma. Sequenced input: a population of CD138-negative cells sorted from bone marrow. In light of the paper, this sample's cell subset or site label describes: bone marrow mononuclear cells depleted of CD138+ plasma/myeloma cells by negative magnetic selection. In this chain, TRBV28 is recombined with TRBJ2-7, with the D gene not confidently named. Read as DNA, the sequence is TGTGCCACCCGATTAGGCCACCTCTACGAGCAGTACTTC. Its product reads: CATRLGHLYEQYF.